The 32 T cell receptor beta chains below were found in one sample sequenced in a study of beta chain features in type 1 diabetes. Isolated RNA was reverse transcribed in full, so expressed TCRB transcripts were sequenced. The table came from immunoSEQ multiplex PCR; TCRdb's copy has only in-frame clones and leaves some out. The table has roughly 150,000 clones, 11% seen once; the top ten hold approximately 2%. Sequencing was done on a sample of central memory CD4+ T cells from blood. These receptors were obtained from a man between 18 and 35 years old in good health.

The V gene is TRBV7-3, the J gene TRBJ1-2; 7 nucleotides line up with TRBD1. The CDR3 is 16 residues long. Per the germline V gene, CDR1 is SGHTA and CDR2 is FQGTGA. V was pared by 5 bases and J by 2 bases, with 11 bases of the junction left unmatched. The CDR3 region has the DNA TGTGCCAGCAGCACCCAAGGGGGCTGGGCGAACTATGGCTACACCTTC. It codes for CASSTQGGWANYGYTF.

The gene calls are TRBV28 and TRBJ2-1; 11 nucleotides agree with TRBD2. Germline V gives CDR1 MDHEN, CDR2 SYDVKM. CDR3 length: 14 residues. The junction had 5 bases not matched to a gene; V was cut back by 7 bases and J by 6 bases. The CDR3 DNA sequence: TGTGCCAGCAATAGCGGGAGGGCCTCCAATGAGCAGTTCTTC. This gives the protein CASNSGRASNEQFF.

J is TRBJ1-4 and V is TRBV7-2; 8 bases agree with TRBD1. The CDR3 runs 16 residues. J lost 0 bases, V lost 5 bases, and 5 bases had no gene match. From germline, CDR1 is SGHTA and CDR2 FQGNSA. This chain's CDR3 is CASSPQQGATNEKLFF. In DNA form, the CDR3 reads TGTGCCAGCAGCCCACAACAGGGGGCAACTAATGAAAAACTGTTTTTT.

The chain couples TRBV7-9 to TRBJ2-5; D not resolved. The length of the CDR3 is 15 residues. V lost 0 bases and J 1 base, leaving 9 bases between the germline ends. Germline V CDR1 and CDR2: SEHNR, FQNEAQ (reference sequence). CDR3 sequence: CASSLAPTFQETQYF. The CDR3 nucleotides are TGTGCCAGCAGCTTAGCCCCGACCTTCCAAGAGACCCAGTACTTC.

This clone was recorded a few times. This chain uses TRBV9 with TRBJ2-3, with a tentative D call TRBD2 (5 bases). Germline lookup yields CDR1 SGDLS and CDR2 YYNGEE. V was cut by 3 bases and J by 4 bases, with 18 bases left in between. The CDR3 length is 16 residues. CDR3 coding DNA: TGTGCCAGCAGCGCCCGACGGTTAGGAGGCCCAGATACGCAGTATTTT. This gives the protein CASSARRLGGPDTQYF.

V gene TRBV2 combines with J gene TRBJ1-4; D is unclear. The V gene lost 6 bases and the J gene lost 5 bases, with 7 bases spanning the gap. From germline, CDR1 is SNHLY and CDR2 FYNNEI. The length of the CDR3 is 12 residues. CDR3 in DNA: TGTGCCAGCAGCGGACGGAATGAAAAACTGTTTTTT. Protein product: CASSGRNEKLFF.

This clone has just a few counts. The chain employs TRBV7-3 and TRBJ2-3; 7 bases fit TRBD2. The J segment lost 2 bases and the V segment lost 4 bases, leaving 6 bases of the junction unmatched. Germline assignment: CDR1 SGHTA and CDR2 FQGTGA. The CDR3 is 15 amino acids. The CDR3 protein is CASSSQAGYTDTQYF. The CDR3 DNA reads as TGTGCCAGCAGCTCCCAAGCGGGGTACACAGATACGCAGTATTTT.

The V call is TRBV30, the J call TRBJ1-6; a weak D match, TRBD1 (5 bases). V lost 4 bases to trimming and J lost 3 bases, with 19 bases between them. The CDR3 is made up of 17 amino acids. CDR1 and CDR2 (germline): GTSNPN, SVGIG (reference sequence). CDR3: CAWTTLKFGGYNSPLHF. DNA of the CDR3: TGTGCCTGGACTACCCTCAAATTTGGGGGCTATAATTCACCCCTCCACTTT. Full variable domain (missing parts from reference TRBV30 and TRBJ1-6): SQTIHQWPATLVQPVGSPLSLECTVEGTSNPNLYWYRQAAGRGLQLLFYSVGIGQISSEVPQNLSASRPQDRQFILSSKKLLLSDSGFYLCAWTTLKFGGYNSPLHFGNGTRLTVT.

The chain joins TRBV5-1 to TRBJ2-1, with a possible D match to TRBD1 (6 bases). CDR1 is SGHRS and CDR2 is YFSETQ in the germline V gene. V shed 4 bases and J shed 0 bases, with 14 bases lying between them. The CDR3 consists of 16 residues. In DNA form, the CDR3 reads TGCGCCAGCAGCCTCGGACAGAGATCCTCCTACAATGAGCAGTTCTTC. Its translation: CASSLGQRSSYNEQFF.

This clone was found many times. The genes are TRBV30 and TRBJ1-1; D unresolved. Germline loops: CDR1 GTSNPN, CDR2 SVGIG (reference sequence). Trimming shortened V by 1 base and J by 5 bases, and 17 bases separated the two germline ends. There are 15 residues in the CDR3. As DNA, the CDR3 is TGTGCCTGGAGTGCAGGTGGCGGCAGGCCGACTGAAGCTTTCTTT. This encodes CAWSAGGGRPTEAFF.

The gene calls are TRBV7-2 and TRBJ2-7, with 11 bases that match TRBD1. Germline values: CDR1 SGHTA, CDR2 FQGNSA. After removal of 0 bases from V and 7 bases from J, the junction contained 5 bases not matched to a gene. The CDR3 loop spans 15 amino acids. Here the CDR3 reads CASSLAGQGASEQYF. In DNA, the CDR3 is TGTGCCAGCAGCTTAGCTGGACAGGGGGCGAGTGAGCAGTACTTC. The complete variable domain, with remaining parts taken from reference TRBV7-2 and TRBJ2-7, reads GAGVSQSPSNKVTEKGKDVELRCDPISGHTALYWYRQSLGQGLEFLIYFQGNSAPDKSGLPSDRFSAERTGGSVSTLTIQRTQQEDSAVYLCASSLAGQGASEQYFGPGTRLTVT.

This clone was counted a few times. The chain carries TRBV29-1 and TRBJ2-5; perhaps TRBD2 as D (6 bases). The CDR3 is 15 residues long. Looked up from germline, CDR1 is SQVTM and CDR2 is ANQGSEA. The ends were cut back, 7 bases at V and 9 bases at J, with 27 bases in the middle. The CDR3 sequence is CSGSLGGQGGVAQYF. CDR3 DNA: TGCAGCGGCTCCCTAGGAGGGCAGGGTGGTGTGGCCCAGTACTTC.

The rearrangement links TRBV5-1 to TRBJ1-2; D might be TRBD1 (5 bases). V was clipped by 5 bases and J by 4 bases, with 9 bases between them. The CDR3 is made up of 12 amino acids. Per the germline V gene, CDR1 is SGHRS and CDR2 is YFSETQ. CDR3 residues: CASRPDIYGYTF. The CDR3 coding sequence is TGCGCCAGCAGACCGGACATCTATGGCTACACCTTC.

This clone was counted a few times. V gene TRBV10-3 combines with J gene TRBJ1-4; D may be TRBD1 (5 bases). Deletions cut 2 bases from V and 8 bases from J, with 12 bases between. Germline CDR1 ENHRY, CDR2 SYGVKD. This CDR3 has 14 residues. CDR3 in amino acids: CAISEGAPGEKLFF. As DNA, the CDR3 is TGTGCCATCAGTGAGGGGGCTCCCGGGGAAAAACTGTTTTTT.

V gene TRBV4-3 combines with J gene TRBJ2-3; TRBD2 is a possible D gene (6 bases). The V and J ends lost 0 bases and 10 bases respectively, with 11 bases between them. Germline V gene data show CDR1 as LGHNA and CDR2 as YSLEER. The CDR3 sequence is 13 residues long. In DNA form, the CDR3 reads TGCGCCAGCAGCCAAGATCGGGGGACTGCGCAGTATTTT. The encoded protein is CASSQDRGTAQYF.

The gene calls are TRBV12-5 and TRBJ2-1; a possible D gene is TRBD2 (6 bases). This CDR3 comprises 15 residues. CDR1 is LGHNT and CDR2 is FRNRAP in the germline V gene. Deletions cut 2 bases from V and 7 bases from J, with 15 bases between. In nucleotides, the CDR3 is TGTGCTAGTGGTTTGTCTTTCGGTGGGAGGAATGAGCAGTTCTTC. It translates to CASGLSFGGRNEQFF.

The chain recombines TRBV5-1 with TRBJ2-1; 11 nucleotides line up with TRBD1. The CDR3 loop spans 17 amino acids. Germline CDR1 is SGHRS and CDR2 is YFSETQ. Trimming at V came to 0 bases and at J to 3 bases, leaving 5 bases not matched to a gene. The CDR3 region is CASSLALGQGGYNEQFF. The CDR3 DNA reads TGCGCCAGCAGCTTGGCCCTGGGACAGGGGGGCTACAATGAGCAGTTCTTC.

The chain employs TRBV29-1 and TRBJ1-2; TRBD1 might be the D (5 bases). CDR1 and CDR2 (germline): SQVTM, ANQGSEA. Trimming left V 7 bases short and J 3 bases short, with 9 bases between. The CDR3 contains 11 residues. The CDR3 nucleotides read TGCAGCGATACGGGGGACTATGGCTACACCTTC. Translation: CSDTGDYGYTF.

This clone was counted between two and nine times. J is TRBJ2-3 and V is TRBV4-3; 9 bases are a match to TRBD2. The V segment lost 6 bases and the J segment 2 bases; nucleotides outside the gene matches: 15. Per germline, CDR1 LGHNA and CDR2 YSLEER. This CDR3 region has 18 residues. DNA for the CDR3: TGCGCCAGCAGTGGCTCCGGCCGGACTAGCGTATTCACAGATACGCAGTATTTT. This sequence encodes CASSGSGRTSVFTDTQYF.

The chain employs TRBV30 and TRBJ2-3; D is perhaps TRBD1 or TRBD2 (6 bases each). Germline V CDR1 and CDR2: GTSNPN, SVGIG (reference sequence). The CDR3 contains 14 residues. Trimming pared 2 bases from V and 6 bases from J, leaving 15 bases between. In DNA, the CDR3 is TGTGCCTGGAGTATAGGGGGGCAGGTTGATACGCAGTATTTT. This sequence encodes CAWSIGGQVDTQYF.

The chain joins TRBV6-1 to TRBJ2-6, with D maybe TRBD1 (5 bases). The CDR3 spans 15 residues. CDR1 is MNHNS and CDR2 is SASEGT in the germline V gene. Deletions cut 5 bases from V and 1 base from J, with 9 bases between. The CDR3 protein is CASSFDRSGANVLTF. The CDR3 bases are TGTGCCAGCAGTTTCGACAGATCTGGGGCCAACGTCCTGACTTTC.

This clone has a handful of counts. The chain recombines TRBV19 with TRBJ2-7; 7 bases are a match to TRBD1. Per the germline V gene, CDR1 is LNHDA and CDR2 is SQIVND (reference sequence). V shed 5 bases and J 0 bases; nucleotides not matched to a gene: 7. The CDR3 covers 15 residues. CDR3 coding DNA: TGTGCCAGTAGTCCCACAGGGGCTGGCTCCTACGAGCAGTACTTC. Protein: CASSPTGAGSYEQYF.

The chain is built from TRBV19 and TRBJ2-4; the D is unclear. The germline V gene has CDR1 LNHDA and CDR2 SQIVND (reference sequence). The ends were cut back, 5 bases at V and 0 bases at J, with 11 bases in the middle. The CDR3 totals 15 residues. The CDR3 DNA is TGTGCCAGTAGTGCCAAGGTATTAGCCAAAAACATTCAGTACTTC. Translating it yields CASSAKVLAKNIQYF.

There are a few counts of this clone. V usage is TRBV5-1 and J usage is TRBJ2-5; TRBD2 matches 10 bases. Trimming took 5 bases from V and 5 from J; bases not matched to a gene: 3. The CDR3 runs to 13 residues. Germline CDR1 is SGHRS and CDR2 is YFSETQ. In nucleotides, the CDR3 is TGCGCCAGCAGGAAACTAGCGGGGGAGACCCAGTACTTC. Translated, it gives CASRKLAGETQYF.

This clone was observed a handful of times. V and J are TRBV7-9 and TRBJ2-5; D perhaps matches TRBD1 (6 bases). This CDR3 comprises 13 residues. In germline, CDR1 is SEHNR, CDR2 FQNEAQ (reference sequence). V was cut by 1 base and J by 7 bases, with 10 bases left in between. CDR3 protein: CASSLVGAGTQYF. The CDR3 DNA sequence: TGTGCCAGCAGCTTAGTGGGGGCCGGGACCCAGTACTTC.

This sequence joins TRBV29-1 and TRBJ1-5, with unresolved D. Germline loops: CDR1 SQVTM, CDR2 ANQGSEA. The CDR3 consists of 13 residues. V shed 0 bases and J shed 6 bases, with 9 bases lying between them. This CDR3 is CSVEDRAGQPQHF. The CDR3 DNA is TGCAGCGTTGAAGATAGGGCCGGTCAGCCCCAGCATTTT.

This clone showed up just a few times. The V call is TRBV7-3, the J call TRBJ2-5, with D perhaps TRBD1 (5 bases). The V gene lost 2 bases and the J gene lost 3 bases, with 7 bases spanning the gap. Germline-derived CDR1 and CDR2 are SGHTA and FQGTGA. CDR3 length: 13 amino acids. DNA for the CDR3: TGTGCCAGCAGCTTAGGGGCAGAAGAGACCCAGTACTTC. Translating gives CASSLGAEETQYF.

This clone was detected only a few times. V usage is TRBV28 and J usage is TRBJ1-1, with D perhaps matching TRBD1 (5 bases). CDR1 is MDHEN, CDR2 SYDVKM, per germline. V gave up 6 bases and J gave up 4 bases, with 18 bases separating them. The CDR3 has 15 amino acids. CDR3: CASSSYDRGSTEAFF. The CDR3 bases are TGTGCCAGCAGCTCCTACGACAGAGGTTCCACTGAAGCTTTCTTT.

V usage is TRBV21-1 and J usage is TRBJ1-2. TRBV21-1 is a documented pseudogene. This CDR3 region has 9 residues. CDR3 DNA sequence: TGTGCCAGCAGCTATGGCTACACCTTC. Translation gives CASSYGYTF.

The V call is TRBV28, the J call TRBJ1-6, with unresolved D. V was clipped by 4 bases and J by 6 bases, with 7 bases between them. The CDR3 sequence is 13 residues long. The germline gives CDR1 MDHEN, CDR2 SYDVKM. CDR3 protein: CASSYERNSPLHF. The CDR3 nucleotides are TGTGCCAGCAGTTACGAGCGTAATTCACCCCTCCACTTT.

The chain employs TRBV4-2 and TRBJ2-1, with D perhaps matching TRBD2 (6 bases). From germline, CDR1 is LGHNA and CDR2 YNFKEQ. V lost 4 bases, J lost 2 bases, and 12 bases lay in between. The length of the CDR3 is 15 residues. Written as DNA, the CDR3 is TGTGCCAGCAGCCCTTCGGGACTTGCCTACAATGAGCAGTTCTTC. Protein sequence: CASSPSGLAYNEQFF.

Many counts were recorded for this clone. The chain is built from TRBV5-4 and TRBJ2-3; maybe TRBD1 (6 bases). Deletions cut 0 bases from V and 4 bases from J, with 9 bases between. From germline, CDR1 is SGHNT and CDR2 YYREEE (reference sequence). The CDR3 is 14 residues long. CDR3 coding DNA: TGTGCCAGCAGCTTGGACAGGGCGGCAGATACGCAGTATTTT. Protein product: CASSLDRAADTQYF.